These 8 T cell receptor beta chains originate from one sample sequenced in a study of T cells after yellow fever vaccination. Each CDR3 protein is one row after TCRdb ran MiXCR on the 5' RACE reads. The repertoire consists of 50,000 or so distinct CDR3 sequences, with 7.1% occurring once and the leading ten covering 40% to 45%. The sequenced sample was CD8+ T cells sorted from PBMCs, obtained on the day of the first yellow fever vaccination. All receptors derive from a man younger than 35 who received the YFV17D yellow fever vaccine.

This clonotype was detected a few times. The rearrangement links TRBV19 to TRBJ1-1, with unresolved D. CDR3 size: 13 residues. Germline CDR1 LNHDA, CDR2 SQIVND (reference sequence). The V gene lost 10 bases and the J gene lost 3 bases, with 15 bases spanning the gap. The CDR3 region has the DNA TGTGCCATTTCGCGGATTGGGGACACTGAAGCTTTCTTT. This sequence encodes CAISRIGDTEAFF.

CDR3 region: CSVGTGRGEGYTF. The CDR3 DNA sequence: TGCAGCGTTGGGACGGGACGAGGCGAAGGCTACACCTTC. The chain links TRBV29-1 to TRBJ1-2, with D possibly matching TRBD1 (5 bases). Trimming took 4 bases from V and 8 from J, leaving 17 bases between them. This CDR3 is 13 amino acids long. Per germline, CDR1 SQVTM and CDR2 ANQGSEA. The full variable domain, rest sourced from reference TRBV29-1 and TRBJ1-2, is SAVISQKPSRDICQRGTSLTIQCQVDSQVTMMFWYRQQPGQSLTLIATANQGSEATYESGFVIDKFPISRPNLTFSTLTVSNMSPEDSSIYLCSVGTGRGEGYTFGSGTRLTVV.

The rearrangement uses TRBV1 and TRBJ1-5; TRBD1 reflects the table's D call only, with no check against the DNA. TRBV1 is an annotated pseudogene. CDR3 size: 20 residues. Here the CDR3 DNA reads TGCACCAGCAGCCAAGACCAGGCCGGGACAGCGCTCTATAGCAATCAGCCCCAGCATTTT. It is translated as CTSSQDQAGTALYSNQPQHF.

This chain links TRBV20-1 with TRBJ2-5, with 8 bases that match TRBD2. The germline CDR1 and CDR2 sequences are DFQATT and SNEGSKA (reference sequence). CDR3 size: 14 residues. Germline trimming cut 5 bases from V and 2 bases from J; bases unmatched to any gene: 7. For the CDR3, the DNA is TGCAGTGCTCCGCGGGAGGCCAGGCAAGAGACCCAGTACTTC. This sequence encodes CSAPREARQETQYF.

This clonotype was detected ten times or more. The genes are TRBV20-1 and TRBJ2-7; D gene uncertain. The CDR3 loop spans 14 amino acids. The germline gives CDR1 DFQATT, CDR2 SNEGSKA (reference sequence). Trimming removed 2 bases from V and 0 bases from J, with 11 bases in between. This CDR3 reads CSARYIVTSYEQYV. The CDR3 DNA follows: TGCAGTGCTAGATATATTGTCACCTCCTACGAGCAGTACGTC.

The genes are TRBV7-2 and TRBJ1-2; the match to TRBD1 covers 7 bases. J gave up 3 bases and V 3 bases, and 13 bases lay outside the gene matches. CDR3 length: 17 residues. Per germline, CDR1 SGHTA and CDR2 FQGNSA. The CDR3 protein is CASSFTGAARVYYGYTF. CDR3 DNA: TGTGCCAGCAGCTTTACAGGGGCCGCAAGGGTATACTATGGCTACACCTTC. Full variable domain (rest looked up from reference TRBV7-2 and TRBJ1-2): GAGVSQSPSNKVTEKGKDVELRCDPISGHTALYWYRQSLGQGLEFLIYFQGNSAPDKSGLPSDRFSAERTGGSVSTLTIQRTQQEDSAVYLCASSFTGAARVYYGYTFGSGTRLTVV.

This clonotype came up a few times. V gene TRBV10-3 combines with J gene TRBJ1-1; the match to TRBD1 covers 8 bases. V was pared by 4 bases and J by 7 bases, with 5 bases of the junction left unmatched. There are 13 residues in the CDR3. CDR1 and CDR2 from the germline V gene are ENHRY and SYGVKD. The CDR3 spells CAISAGQGNEAFF. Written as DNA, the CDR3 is TGTGCCATCAGTGCCGGACAGGGCAATGAAGCTTTCTTT.

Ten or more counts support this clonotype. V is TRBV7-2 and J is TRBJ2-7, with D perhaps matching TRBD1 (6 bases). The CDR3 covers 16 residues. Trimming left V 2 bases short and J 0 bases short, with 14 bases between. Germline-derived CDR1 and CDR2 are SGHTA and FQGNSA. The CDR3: CASSLSWDTSSYEQYF. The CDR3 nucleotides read TGTGCCAGCAGCTTATCGTGGGACACGAGCTCCTACGAGCAGTACTTC.